The 28 T cell receptor beta chains given below trace back to one sample, sequenced in a study of T cells in Graves' hyperthyroidism and ophthalmopathy. RNA transcripts were the template for amplifying TCR beta CDR3 regions. First-round RT-PCR with HTBI primers amplified the TCR CDR3 region. TCRdb redid the calling of the multiplex PCR reads with MiXCR, one entry per CDR3 protein. The table lists around 280,000 distinct CDR3 sequences, around 13% of them singletons, with 7% to 9% in the top ten. The sample taken for sequencing was blood. The receptors come from a woman aged 40 to 50 with Graves' hyperthyroidism.

This clonotype was recorded many times. This chain joins TRBV5-8 and TRBJ1-4; no reliable D call. The CDR3 extends over 14 amino acids. Germline CDR1 is SGHTS and CDR2 is YDEGEE. With 3 bases removed from V and 5 bases from J, the gap between germline ends came to 11 bases. This CDR3 reads CASSSTGVNEKLFF. DNA of the CDR3: TGTGCCAGCAGCTCGACGGGCGTAAATGAAAAACTGTTTTTT.

This clonotype was observed at least ten times. This chain uses TRBV18 with TRBJ2-1; 9 bases align to TRBD1. The CDR3 is made up of 15 amino acids. J gave up 6 bases and V 5 bases, and 8 bases lay outside the gene matches. Germline CDR1 is KGHSH and CDR2 is LQKENI. CDR3 sequence (DNA): TGTGCCAGCTCATTCGGACAGGGGAACAGCAATGAGCAGTTCTTC. Protein: CASSFGQGNSNEQFF.

This clonotype was seen many times. The chain carries TRBV3-1 and TRBJ1-2; 8 bases are shared with TRBD1. Germline CDR1 LGHDT, CDR2 YNNKEL (reference sequence). V shed 10 bases, J shed 5 bases, and the junction held 6 bases outside the gene matches. The CDR3 consists of 12 residues. The CDR3 is CATSTGDYGYTF. CDR3 DNA: TGTGCCACTTCGACAGGGGATTATGGCTACACCTTC.

This clonotype was seen a handful of times. The chain uses TRBV3-1 and TRBJ1-6; no clear D gene. V lost 3 bases and J 0 bases, leaving 12 bases between the germline ends. The germline gives CDR1 LGHDT, CDR2 YNNKEL (reference sequence). The CDR3 is made up of 17 amino acids. The CDR3 spells CASSHSDILSYNSPLHF. The CDR3 bases are TGTGCCAGCAGCCACTCTGATATCCTCTCCTATAATTCACCCCTCCACTTT.

This chain's CDR3 is CSALWGGNGYTF. CDR3 in DNA: TGCAGTGCGCTGTGGGGAGGAAATGGCTACACCTTC. V is TRBV20-1 and J is TRBJ1-2; D call uncertain. Germline V gives CDR1 DFQATT, CDR2 SNEGSKA (reference sequence). With 6 bases removed from V and 6 bases from J, the gap between germline ends came to 14 bases. The CDR3 totals 12 residues.

Ten or more counts support this clonotype. DNA for the CDR3: TGTGCCAGCAGCCCAAGAGGGTGGGGACGACAGGGAGAGACCCAGTACTTC. Its translation: CASSPRGWGRQGETQYF. The chain has TRBV5-6 and TRBJ2-5, with TRBD1 identical over 7 bases. Trimming took 4 bases from V and 4 from J; bases not matched to a gene: 16. This CDR3 contains 17 residues. Per the germline V gene, CDR1 is SGHDT and CDR2 is YYEEEE.

This clonotype was observed at least ten times. The chain combines TRBV6-1 with TRBJ2-7, with 7 positions matching TRBD2. This CDR3 has 15 amino acids. Germline trimming cut 2 bases from V and 0 bases from J; bases unmatched to any gene: 4. Per germline, CDR1 MNHNS and CDR2 SASEGT. CDR3 amino acids: CASSETGGSSYEQYF. DNA for the CDR3: TGTGCCAGCAGTGAAACCGGGGGGAGCTCCTACGAGCAGTACTTC.

As for this clonotype: The CDR3 end shows no conserved phenylalanine or tryptophan, and so a read error is likely. This sequence joins TRBV7-8 and TRBJ1-2; TRBD1 agrees at 8 bases. The CDR3 is 15 residues long. CDR1 and CDR2 from the germline V gene are SGHVS and FQNEAQ. V gave up 4 bases and J gave up 3 bases; unmatched junction bases: 7. This CDR3 is CASSSWTGNDYGYTV. DNA of the CDR3: TGTGCCAGCAGCTCATGGACAGGGAATGACTATGGCTACACCGTC.

The gene calls are TRBV14 and TRBJ2-5, with D perhaps matching TRBD1 (6 bases). V lost 3 bases to trimming and J lost 9 bases, with 20 bases between them. There are 15 residues in the CDR3. Per germline, CDR1 SGHDN and CDR2 FVKESK. CDR3 protein: CASSHGGGRFLAQYF. CDR3 in DNA: TGTGCCAGCAGCCATGGTGGGGGCCGGTTTCTGGCCCAGTACTTC.

This clonotype was seen a few times. The rearrangement uses TRBV5-1 and TRBJ2-3; 7 bases are shared with TRBD2. The CDR3 runs to 15 residues. Trimming cost V 4 bases and J 5 bases; bases outside gene matches: 10. CDR1 is SGHRS, CDR2 YFSETQ, per germline. The DNA of the CDR3 is TGCGCCAGCAGCGGGAGCGGGATGGGTCAAGATACGCAGTATTTT. It specifies CASSGSGMGQDTQYF.

The chain is built from TRBV13 and TRBJ2-1, with 8 bases matching TRBD2. The germline gives CDR1 PRHDT, CDR2 FYEKMQ (reference sequence). J gave up 2 bases and V 5 bases, and 5 bases lay outside the gene matches. The CDR3 loop spans 15 amino acids. CDR3 coding DNA: TGTGCCAGCAGCCCGAGCGGGAGTCCCTACAATGAGCAGTTCTTC. It translates to CASSPSGSPYNEQFF.

This clonotype has ten or more counts. This chain joins TRBV3-1 and TRBJ1-5; D is ambiguous. The CDR3 sequence is 13 residues long. The germline V gene encodes CDR1 LGHDT and CDR2 YNNKEL (reference sequence). Trimming shortened V by 4 bases and J by 5 bases, and 9 bases separated the two germline ends. CDR3: CASSLGRYQPQHF. The CDR3 nucleotides are TGTGCCAGCAGCCTCGGGCGATATCAGCCCCAGCATTTT.

In its sample, this clonotype was seen many times. The V and J genes are TRBV5-5 and TRBJ1-1, with D possibly being TRBD1 (5 bases). Per the germline V gene, CDR1 is SGHKS and CDR2 is YYEKEE (reference sequence). V lost 5 bases and J 1 base, leaving 9 bases between the germline ends. The CDR3 runs to 13 residues. This CDR3 reads CASRWGGNTEAFF. The CDR3 region has the DNA TGTGCCAGCAGATGGGGGGGGAACACTGAAGCTTTCTTT.

There are many counts of this clonotype. The chain is built from TRBV15 and TRBJ1-2; 7 bases align to TRBD1. Germline V CDR1 and CDR2: LNHNV, YYDKDF (reference sequence). Trimming at V came to 5 bases and at J to 4 bases, leaving 7 bases not matched to a gene. There are 14 residues in the CDR3. In DNA form, the CDR3 reads TGTGCCACCAGCGAGGGGGCGCGCGGCTATGGCTACACCTTC. Its protein is CATSEGARGYGYTF.

This clonotype has just a few counts. This rearrangement joins TRBV7-9 to TRBJ2-7; no clear D. V was cut by 4 bases and J by 2 bases, with 6 bases left in between. The germline gives CDR1 SEHNR, CDR2 FQNEAQ (reference sequence). The CDR3 spans 12 residues. The CDR3 DNA reads as TGTGCCAGCAGCTGGGCGACCTACGAGCAGTACTTC. As protein: CASSWATYEQYF.

This clonotype has a count of ten or more. The rearrangement links TRBV12-3 or TRBV12-4 to TRBJ1-5, with no clear D. V lost 6 bases to trimming and J lost 7 bases, with 10 bases between them. This CDR3 has 12 residues. The CDR3, as DNA: TGTGCCAGCAGCCCTAGCGCCCAGCCCCAGCATTTT. Translating it yields CASSPSAQPQHF.

The chain couples TRBV2 to TRBJ2-1, with D perhaps matching TRBD1 or TRBD2 (5 bases each). Germline lookup yields CDR1 SNHLY and CDR2 FYNNEI. The CDR3 length is 16 residues. Trimming left V 0 bases short and J 0 bases short, with 9 bases between. The CDR3 spells CASSEAGGASYNEQFF. The CDR3, as DNA: TGTGCCAGCAGTGAAGCTGGGGGAGCCTCCTACAATGAGCAGTTCTTC.

The genes are TRBV5-5 and TRBJ2-7, with D unclear. The germline CDR1 and CDR2 sequences are SGHKS and YYEKEE (reference sequence). Deletions cut 4 bases from V and 1 base from J, with 9 bases between. This CDR3 region has 13 residues. The CDR3 nucleotides read TGTGCCAGCAGCCAAGGACCATCCTACGAGCAGTACTTC. It encodes CASSQGPSYEQYF.

This clonotype was seen a handful of times. V is TRBV12-5 and J is TRBJ2-1, with D unclear. V dropped 5 bases and J dropped 10 bases, with 21 bases sitting between them. The CDR3 contains 15 residues. Looked up from germline, CDR1 is LGHNT and CDR2 is FRNRAP. The CDR3, as DNA: TGTGCTAGTGGTCCGTATTTCTTACGCGATGGGGAGCAGTTCTTC. Its translation: CASGPYFLRDGEQFF.

In this sample, this clonotype turned up a few times. This rearrangement joins TRBV27 to TRBJ1-6; D possibly corresponds to TRBD1 (6 bases). CDR3 size: 14 residues. V was trimmed by 5 bases and J by 8 bases, leaving 13 bases between them. In germline, CDR1 is MNHEY, CDR2 SMNVEV (reference sequence). CDR3 nucleotide sequence: TGTGCCAGCAGTCGCAGGGGAGGGGATTCACCCCTCCACTTT. Amino acids: CASSRRGGDSPLHF.

This clonotype was observed a few times. The chain carries TRBV6-1 and TRBJ2-7; the match to TRBD2 covers 7 bases. Germline CDR1 MNHNS, CDR2 SASEGT. The CDR3 consists of 11 residues. The J segment lost 6 bases and the V segment lost 6 bases, leaving 2 bases of the junction unmatched. CDR3 protein: CASRGRGEQYF. CDR3 DNA sequence: TGTGCCAGCAGAGGGAGGGGCGAGCAGTACTTC.

Notes on this clonotype: A much larger clone lies a single base off, so this may be a read error. V usage is TRBV14 and J usage is TRBJ1-4; 9 positions agree with TRBD1. Losses at the gene ends were 3 bases for V and 7 bases for J; bases not matched to a gene: 6. The V gene's germline CDR1 is SGHDN and CDR2 FVKESK. The CDR3 extends over 15 amino acids. CDR3: CASSQITGGSEKLFF. DNA of the CDR3: TGTGCCAGCAGCCAGATTACAGGGGGCAGTGAAAAACTGTTTTTT.

In its sample, this clonotype was seen a few times. The chain is built from TRBV24-1 and TRBJ2-1, with D possibly TRBD2 on 6 matching bases. This CDR3 has 16 residues. From germline, CDR1 is KGHDR and CDR2 SFDVKD. The V end was cut by 3 bases, the J end by 0 bases, with 11 bases between. CDR3 residues: CATSDLAPSSYNEQFF. The CDR3 nucleotides read TGTGCCACCAGTGATCTAGCGCCGAGCTCCTACAATGAGCAGTTCTTC.

The chain joins TRBV28 to TRBJ2-4; 9 bases match TRBD1. The V segment lost 2 bases and the J segment 3 bases; nucleotides outside the gene matches: 5. The CDR3 runs 16 residues. Per the germline V gene, CDR1 is MDHEN and CDR2 is SYDVKM. The DNA of the CDR3 is TGTGCCAGCAGTTTAGGGGACAGGGATGTCAAAAACATTCAGTACTTC. The encoded protein is CASSLGDRDVKNIQYF.

This clonotype was counted ten times or more. This rearrangement joins TRBV7-2 to TRBJ2-7, with 10 nucleotides matching TRBD2. Germline CDR1 SGHTA, CDR2 FQGNSA. The CDR3 contains 16 residues. The ends lost 3 bases at V and 5 bases at J; junction bases unmatched: 10. The CDR3 reads CASSFRTTSGNNEQYF. Here the CDR3 DNA reads TGTGCCAGCAGCTTTAGAACCACTAGCGGGAACAACGAGCAGTACTTC. The variable domain in full, completed from reference TRBV7-2 and TRBJ2-7, reads GAGVSQSPSNKVTEKGKDVELRCDPISGHTALYWYRQSLGQGLEFLIYFQGNSAPDKSGLPSDRFSAERTGGSVSTLTIQRTQQEDSAVYLCASSFRTTSGNNEQYFGPGTRLTVT.

This sequence joins TRBV2 and TRBJ1-2; 8 nucleotides agree with TRBD1. CDR3 length: 15 amino acids. Unmatched junction bases numbered 12, after V lost 6 bases and J lost 6 bases. Per the germline V gene, CDR1 is SNHLY and CDR2 is FYNNEI. The CDR3 DNA reads as TGTGCCAGCAGAGTAGGACAGGGATTAGTGAATGGCTACACCTTC. It encodes CASRVGQGLVNGYTF.

This clonotype has at least ten counts. The chain is built from TRBV3-1 and TRBJ1-2, with a weak D call TRBD1 (5 bases). Looked up from germline, CDR1 is LGHDT and CDR2 is YNNKEL (reference sequence). The V gene lost 0 bases and the J gene lost 6 bases, with 11 bases spanning the gap. The CDR3 has 14 amino acids. The CDR3 sequence: CASSQEGQGHGYTF. As DNA, the CDR3 is TGTGCCAGCAGCCAAGAGGGGCAGGGACATGGCTACACCTTC.

This sequence joins TRBV20-1 and TRBJ2-7; the D is unclear. Germline lookup yields CDR1 DFQATT and CDR2 SNEGSKA (reference sequence). The V end lost 0 bases, the J end lost 5 bases, and 17 bases lay between the germline ends. The CDR3 spans 15 residues. Here the CDR3 reads CSARDRIGWPDEQYF. CDR3 nucleotide sequence: TGCAGTGCTAGAGATCGTATAGGCTGGCCGGACGAGCAGTACTTC.